The present T cell receptor (beta chain) was sequenced within a study of blood T cells in healthy people across ages. Overall study results and limits: Estimates drawn from one million T cells were deemed to understate diversity.

Note on this clonotype: Its antigen is currently unknown.

The CDR3 contains 16 residues. Germline V gene sequence: CDR1 SGHTA, CDR2 FQGNSA. Losses at the gene ends were 3 bases for V and 0 bases for J; bases not matched to a gene: 4. For the second PCR, which ran for 7 to 11 cycles, a sample-barcoded 5' primer and a J-beta primer mix were used. Each cDNA molecule received a tag from a template-switch adaptor that had 12 random nucleotides. MiXCR was run by TCRdb on the 5' RACE reads, yielding one entry per CDR3 protein. Of roughly 900,000 distinct CDR3 sequences in the sample, around 30% were seen once. Input material: blood. J is TRBJ1-3 and V is TRBV7-2, with 8 bases fitting TRBD1. This TCR was recovered from a woman older than 75 in good health. The DNA for the CDR3 is TGTGCCAGCAGCTTTCGACAGGGGATCTCTGGAAACACCATATATTTT. As protein: CASSFRQGISGNTIYF.